A selection of T cell receptor beta chains follows, all from one sample in a study of T cells in tuberculosis. Assay: immunoSEQ multiplex PCR; the TCRdb copy retains only in-frame clones and omits some. The table has 35,000 to 55,000 clones, about 94% seen once. Material for sequencing was PBMCs. The receptors stem from a donor between 10 and 29 years old with latent tuberculosis or without tuberculosis infection. Some clones in this sample may be carry-over from other donors' samples. Each CDR3 is given with its conserved first and last residue. D genes are given only for firm matches. For some rows the clone size is stated as once, few or many, or as a class when expanded; others skip it.

>-|once|TRBJ2-3|TRBV28
TGTGCCAGCAGTTTTGTCGGCGGCCCCACAGATACGCAGTATTTT
CASSFVGGPTDTQYF
>TRBD1|-|TRBJ2-4|TRBV5-4
TGTGCCAGCAGCGGGACAGGGGGGAGAACCAAAAACATTCAGTACTTC
CASSGTGGRTKNIQYF
>-|-|TRBJ1-2|TRBV5-6
TGTGCCAGCAGCTTGGCGCCTACTGAGGCGGGCTACACCTTC
CASSLAPTEAGYTF
>TRBD2|-|TRBJ2-1|TRBV10-3
TGTGCCATCAGTGGGAGTAGCGGGAGCTCCTACAATGAGCAGTTCTTC
CAISGSSGSSYNEQFF
>TRBD1|-|TRBJ1-5|TRBV7-8
TGTGCCAGCAGCTTATCTGGGACAGGGACCTCTAATCAGCCCCAGCATTTT
CASSLSGTGTSNQPQHF
>TRBD2|-|TRBJ2-5|TRBV29-1
TGCAGCGTTGCGGGGGGAGAAGAGACCCAGTACTTC
CSVAGGEETQYF
>-|-|TRBJ2-7|TRBV6-5
TGTGCCAGCAGTTCCCAAACGACAGGCCGCTGGGAGCAGTACTTC
CASSSQTTGRWEQYF
>-|-|TRBJ1-1|TRBV27
TGTGCCAGCAGTCACTACCCGGGGGACACTGAAGCTTTCTTT
CASSHYPGDTEAFF
>TRBD1|-|TRBJ2-7|TRBV7-4
TGTGCCAGCAGCTTTGGGACAGGGGTTTCTGGCGAGCAGTACTTC
CASSFGTGVSGEQYF
>TRBD2|-|TRBJ2-7|TRBV30
TGTGCCTGGAGTTTCGGACTAGCCCCCTACGAGCAGTACTTC
CAWSFGLAPYEQYF
>TRBD2|-|TRBJ2-5|TRBV7-6
TGTGCCAGCAGCCCGTGGACTAGCCGACAAGAGACCCAGTACTTC
CASSPWTSRQETQYF